One sample yielded the 5 T cell receptor beta chains listed below, sequenced in a study of blood T cell repertoires in COVID-19. TCRdb's copy holds only in-frame clones and misses some; the assay was immunoSEQ multiplex PCR. The table lists approximately 150,000 clones, 82% of them singletons. Sequenced: peripheral blood. The receptors come from a woman aged 70-85 years with acute or convalescent COVID-19.

The rearrangement joins TRBV6-5 to TRBJ1-3; TRBD1 matches 11 bases. V was clipped by 7 bases and J by 1 base; unmatched bases: 3. The CDR3 is 15 amino acids. Germline V lookup: CDR1 MNHEY, CDR2 SVGAGI. The CDR3 bases are TGTGCCAGCATCCGGGACAGGGGGTCTGGAAACACCATATATTTT. As protein: CASIRDRGSGNTIYF.

The V call is TRBV6-2 or TRBV6-3, the J call TRBJ2-3; weak D call: TRBD2 (7 bases). Germline CDR1 reads MNHEY; CDR2 reads SVGEGT. This CDR3 comprises 15 residues. The germline V and J ends were trimmed by 4 bases and 8 bases, with 19 bases remaining between them. CDR3 protein: CASSSRGGPRGTQYF. Written as DNA, the CDR3 is TGTGCCAGCAGTTCGAGGGGGGGACCCAGGGGTACGCAGTATTTT.

The chain uses TRBV28 and TRBJ2-3, with TRBD1 as a possible D gene (5 bases). This CDR3 region has 15 residues. Germline V gene data show CDR1 as MDHEN and CDR2 as SYDVKM. With 2 bases removed from V and 0 bases from J, the gap between germline ends came to 9 bases. CDR3 nucleotides: TGTGCCAGCAGTTTACAGGGTACTAGCACAGATACGCAGTATTTT. It is translated as CASSLQGTSTDTQYF.

The chain's CDR3 is CASSPGTAGNTIYF. In DNA, the CDR3 is TGTGCCAGCAGCCCCGGGACAGCTGGAAACACCATATATTTT. The V gene is TRBV5-5, the J gene TRBJ1-3; 7 bases match TRBD1. Germline CDR1 is SGHKS and CDR2 is YYEKEE (reference sequence). This CDR3 spans 14 amino acids. J lost 2 bases, V lost 4 bases, and 3 bases had no gene match. Full variable domain (rest looked up from reference TRBV5-5 and TRBJ1-3): DAGVTQSPTHLIKTRGQQVTLRCSPISGHKSVSWYQQVLGQGPQFIFQYYEKEERGRGNFPDRFSARQFPNYSSELNVNALLLGDSALYLCASSPGTAGNTIYFGEGSWLTVV.

This clone was observed a handful of times. The V call is TRBV20-1, the J call TRBJ2-7; 11 bases agree with TRBD2. Germline values: CDR1 DFQATT, CDR2 SNEGSKA (reference sequence). The V and J ends lost 3 bases and 2 bases, in that order; junction bases with no gene match: 9. CDR3 length: 16 amino acids. The CDR3 DNA sequence: TGCAGTGCTAGTGGGGGTAGCGGGAGGGTGGCCTACGAGCAGTACTTC. The encoded protein is CSASGGSGRVAYEQYF.